A single sample is the source of the 7 T cell receptor beta chains below, sequenced in a study of response to subunit inactivated influenza vaccine. TCRdb re-analysed the RT-PCR reads in MiXCR, keeping a single row per CDR3 protein. This sample yields 450,000 to 500,000 distinct CDR3 sequences, of which about a tenth are seen a single time; 10% to 15% belongs to the top ten. The sample was PBMCs from blood, taken 35 to 45 days after vaccination. Receptors originate from a man aged 50-60 years who received an inactivated influenza vaccine.

This clonotype was recorded at least ten times. The chain has TRBV5-1 and TRBJ2-1; D remains ambiguous. Trimming pared 4 bases from V and 5 bases from J, leaving 10 bases between. The CDR3 totals 13 residues. Germline CDR1 is SGHRS and CDR2 is YFSETQ. CDR3 DNA: TGCGCCAGCAGCCCACTCCCGAACAATGAGCAGTTCTTC. Amino acids: CASSPLPNNEQFF.

This clonotype was detected a few times. The rearrangement links TRBV20-1 to TRBJ2-7; 12 bases match TRBD2. Losses at the gene ends were 1 base for V and 3 bases for J; bases not matched to a gene: 10. Germline values: CDR1 DFQATT, CDR2 SNEGSKA (reference sequence). The CDR3 runs 17 residues. The CDR3 is CSARGLAGAIPIYEQYF. CDR3 nucleotides: TGCAGTGCTAGAGGACTAGCGGGGGCCATCCCAATCTACGAGCAGTACTTC.

The chain recombines TRBV2 with TRBJ2-3; D unresolved. The CDR3 totals 12 residues. Between the trimmed V and J ends, which lost 6 bases and 4 bases, there was a span of 8 bases. Looked up from germline, CDR1 is SNHLY and CDR2 is FYNNEI. CDR3 bases: TGTGCCAGCAGAGGAATCCCAGATACGCAGTATTTT. Translating gives CASRGIPDTQYF.

This clonotype was seen a handful of times. The chain uses TRBV6-6 and TRBJ1-1; 7 bases agree with TRBD1. Losses at the gene ends were 2 bases for V and 8 bases for J; bases not matched to a gene: 2. CDR1 and CDR2 from the germline V gene are MNHNY and SVGAGI (reference sequence). CDR3 length: 12 amino acids. The CDR3, as DNA: TGTGCCAGCAGTTACGAGGACAGGGAAGCTTTCTTT. Its translation is CASSYEDREAFF.

In this sample, this clonotype turned up a few times. The chain uses TRBV5-5 and TRBJ2-1, with D perhaps TRBD1 (5 bases). The CDR3 covers 14 residues. The V gene lost 0 bases and the J gene lost 7 bases, with 11 bases spanning the gap. Germline V gene data show CDR1 as SGHKS and CDR2 as YYEKEE (reference sequence). The CDR3 DNA reads as TGTGCCAGCAGCTTGGTAGCAGGGATGAATGAGCAGTTCTTC. The encoded protein is CASSLVAGMNEQFF.

This clonotype was detected many times. This chain uses TRBV29-1 with TRBJ2-3, with 7 bases lining up with TRBD2. The V gene's germline CDR1 is SQVTM and CDR2 ANQGSEA. This CDR3 is built from 11 residues. After removal of 3 bases from V and 6 bases from J, the junction contained 0 bases not matched to a gene. The CDR3, as DNA: TGCAGCGTTGACGGGGGGGATACGCAGTATTTT. The encoded protein is CSVDGGDTQYF.

The chain links TRBV29-1 to TRBJ1-5; D possibly corresponds to TRBD1 (5 bases). Germline CDR1 reads SQVTM; CDR2 reads ANQGSEA. The CDR3 has 13 amino acids. Deletions cut 1 base from V and 7 bases from J, with 11 bases between. As DNA, the CDR3 is TGCAGCGTTGAAGGTCACGAGGGGCAGCCCCAGCATTTT. It encodes CSVEGHEGQPQHF. The whole variable domain, remainder taken from reference TRBV29-1 and TRBJ1-5, is SAVISQKPSRDICQRGTSLTIQCQVDSQVTMMFWYRQQPGQSLTLIATANQGSEATYESGFVIDKFPISRPNLTFSTLTVSNMSPEDSSIYLCSVEGHEGQPQHFGDGTRLSIL.